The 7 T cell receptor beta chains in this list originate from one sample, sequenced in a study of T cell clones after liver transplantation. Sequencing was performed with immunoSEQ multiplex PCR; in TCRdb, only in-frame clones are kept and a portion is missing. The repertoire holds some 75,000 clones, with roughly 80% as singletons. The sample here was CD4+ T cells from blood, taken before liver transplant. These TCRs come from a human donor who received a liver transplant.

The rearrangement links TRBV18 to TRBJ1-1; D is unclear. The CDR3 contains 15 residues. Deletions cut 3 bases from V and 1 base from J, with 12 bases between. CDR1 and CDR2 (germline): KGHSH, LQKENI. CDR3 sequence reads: CASSPNLQQNTEAFF. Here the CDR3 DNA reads TGTGCCAGCTCACCCAATCTTCAACAGAACACTGAAGCTTTCTTT.

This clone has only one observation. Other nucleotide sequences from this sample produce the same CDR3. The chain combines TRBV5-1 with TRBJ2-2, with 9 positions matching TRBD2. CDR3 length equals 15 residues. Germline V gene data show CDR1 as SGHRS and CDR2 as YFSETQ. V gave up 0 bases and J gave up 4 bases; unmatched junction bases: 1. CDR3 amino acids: CASSLELAGTGELFF. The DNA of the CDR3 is TGCGCCAGCAGCTTGGAACTAGCGGGCACCGGGGAGCTGTTTTTT.

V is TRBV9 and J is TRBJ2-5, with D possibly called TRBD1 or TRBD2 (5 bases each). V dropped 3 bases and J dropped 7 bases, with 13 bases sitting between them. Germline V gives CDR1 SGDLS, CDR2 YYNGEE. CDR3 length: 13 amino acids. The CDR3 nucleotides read TGTGCCAGCAGCGCTCAAGAGAGGGGGACCCAGTACTTC. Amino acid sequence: CASSAQERGTQYF.

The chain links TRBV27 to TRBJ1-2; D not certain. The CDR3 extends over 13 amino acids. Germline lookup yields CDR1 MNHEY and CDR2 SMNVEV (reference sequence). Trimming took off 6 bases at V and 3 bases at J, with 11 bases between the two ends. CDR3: CASSQGSHYGYTF. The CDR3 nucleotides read TGTGCCAGCAGCCAAGGCTCCCACTATGGCTACACCTTC.

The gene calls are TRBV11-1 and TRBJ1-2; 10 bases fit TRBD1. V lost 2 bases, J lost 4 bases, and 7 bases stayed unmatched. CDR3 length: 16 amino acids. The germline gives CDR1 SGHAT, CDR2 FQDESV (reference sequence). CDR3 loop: CASSLTRQGAIYGYTF. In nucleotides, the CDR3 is TGTGCCAGCAGCTTAACCCGACAGGGGGCAATCTATGGCTACACCTTC.

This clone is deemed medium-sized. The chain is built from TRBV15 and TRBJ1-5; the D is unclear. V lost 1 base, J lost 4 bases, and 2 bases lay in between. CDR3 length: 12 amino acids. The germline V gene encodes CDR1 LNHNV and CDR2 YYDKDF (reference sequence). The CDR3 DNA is TGTGCCACCAGCAGAGGGAATCAGCCCCAGCATTTT. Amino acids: CATSRGNQPQHF.

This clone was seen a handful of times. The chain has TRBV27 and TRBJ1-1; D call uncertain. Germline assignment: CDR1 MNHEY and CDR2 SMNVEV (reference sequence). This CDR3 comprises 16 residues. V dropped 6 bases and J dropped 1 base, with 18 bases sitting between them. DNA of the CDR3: TGTGCCAGCAGCCTCGACAAGCTAGCCCGGAACACTGAAGCTTTCTTT. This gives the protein CASSLDKLARNTEAFF.